This paragraph reports one T cell receptor beta chain. These data come from a study of blood T cells in healthy people across ages. Using a J-beta primer mix together with a sample-barcoded 5' primer, a second PCR was run for roughly 7 to 11 cycles. One entry per CDR3 protein results from TCRdb running MiXCR on the 5' RACE reads. Here the sample spans 1.4 million to 1.5 million distinct CDR3 sequences, 40% to 50% being singletons. Germline CDR1 and CDR2: MGHDK and SYGVNS. The CDR3 is 14 residues long. V was pared by 9 bases and J by 0 bases, with 7 bases of the junction left unmatched. This clonotype was obtained from a woman younger than 35 in good health. This chain links TRBV25-1 with TRBJ1-1, with 7 bases fitting TRBD1. The sequenced sample consisted of blood. CDR3 nucleotide sequence: TGTGCCAGGACAGGGCATACCATGAACACTGAAGCTTTCTTT. This gives the protein CARTGHTMNTEAFF.